These 7 T cell receptor beta chains originate from one sample sequenced in a study of cytomegalovirus exposure and HLA in healthy donors. PCR involved 60 Vbeta and 13 Jbeta primers. Profiling relied on immunoSEQ multiplex PCR, and the TCRdb table lists in-frame clones only, not all of them. The sample holds about 140,000 clones, about four fifths seen once. Sample: PBMCs. The receptors were sampled from a woman younger than 30 in good health and CMV-seropositive.

The chain couples TRBV5-1 to TRBJ2-5, with D possibly TRBD2 on 7 matching bases. Trimming removed 2 bases at V and 5 bases at J, with 22 bases between. CDR3 length: 17 amino acids. The germline gives CDR1 SGHRS, CDR2 YFSETQ. The CDR3 reads CASSFTGGLGRFETQYF. The DNA of the CDR3 is TGCGCCAGCAGCTTCACGGGGGGCCTAGGACGGTTTGAGACCCAGTACTTC.

A few counts support this clone. The V gene is TRBV6-6, the J gene TRBJ2-5, with D perhaps TRBD2 (6 bases). In germline, CDR1 is MNHNY, CDR2 SVGAGI (reference sequence). CDR3 length: 11 amino acids. CDR3 DNA sequence: TGTGCGTGGTACGAGGAGGGGACCCAGTACTTC. Translating gives CAWYEEGTQYF.

The V gene is TRBV5-6, the J gene TRBJ1-2, with 11 bases that match TRBD1. V lost 4 bases, J lost 7 bases, and 15 bases stayed unmatched. The CDR3 covers 17 residues. The germline V gene encodes CDR1 SGHDT and CDR2 YYEEEE. The CDR3 region has the DNA TGTGCCAGCAGCCCGGGGGGACAGGGGGTCGGAAAAGCTGGCTACACCTTC. It is translated as CASSPGGQGVGKAGYTF. Using reference TRBV5-6 and TRBJ1-2 for the parts outside the CDR3, the full variable domain is DAGVTQSPTHLIKTRGQQVTLRCSPKSGHDTVSWYQQALGQGPQFIFQYYEEEERQRGNFPDRFSGHQFPNYSSELNVNALLLGDSALYLCASSPGGQGVGKAGYTFGSGTRLTVV.

The sample holds one count of this clone. The genes are TRBV18 and TRBJ1-1; no clear D gene. Trimming took off 2 bases at V and 0 bases at J, with 10 bases between the two ends. The CDR3 extends over 15 amino acids. Per the germline V gene, CDR1 is KGHSH and CDR2 is LQKENI. Here the CDR3 reads CASSPSGLVNTEAFF. The CDR3 nucleotides read TGTGCCAGCTCACCATCGGGTTTGGTGAACACTGAAGCTTTCTTT.

The J gene is TRBJ1-4, the V gene TRBV9; D is perhaps TRBD1 (5 bases). This CDR3 comprises 14 residues. Trimming stripped 3 bases from V and 8 bases from J, with 14 bases between. Germline V gives CDR1 SGDLS, CDR2 YYNGEE. The CDR3 is CASSDKGQGEKLFF. The CDR3 DNA reads TGTGCCAGCAGCGACAAGGGTCAGGGCGAAAAACTGTTTTTT.

This clone was observed a single time. The chain has TRBV6-1 and TRBJ1-5; 7 nucleotides match TRBD1. From germline, CDR1 is MNHNS and CDR2 SASEGT. The V and J ends lost 9 bases and 10 bases, in that order; junction bases with no gene match: 15. The CDR3 extends over 14 amino acids. The CDR3 DNA follows: TGTGCCAGTCAGACAGGGCACGAAATCAAACCCCAGCATTTT. Translating it yields CASQTGHEIKPQHF.

The V and J genes are TRBV5-1 and TRBJ1-4; 11 bases fit TRBD1. CDR1 and CDR2 (germline): SGHRS, YFSETQ. The CDR3 is made up of 15 amino acids. V shed 4 bases and J 8 bases; nucleotides not matched to a gene: 7. CDR3 sequence reads: CASSQTGTGGEKLFF. CDR3 nucleotide sequence: TGCGCCAGCAGCCAGACCGGGACAGGGGGAGAAAAACTGTTTTTT. The full variable domain, with the rest looked up from reference TRBV5-1 and TRBJ1-4, is KAGVTQTPRYLIKTRGQQVTLSCSPISGHRSVSWYQQTPGQGLQFLFEYFSETQRNKGNFPGRFSGRQFSNSRSEMNVSTLELGDSALYLCASSQTGTGGEKLFFGSGTQLSVL.